The 21 T cell receptor beta chains given below trace back to one sample, sequenced in a study of identical twins. MiXCR, run by TCRdb on the 5' RACE reads, gives a single entry per CDR3 protein. The table includes hundreds of thousands of distinct CDR3 sequences, 12% detected once. These data are also associated with another study on yellow fever vaccine responses in identical twins.

The sample taken for sequencing was PBMCs. These receptors all stem from a woman aged 18-29 years in good health.

The chain joins TRBV11-2 to TRBJ1-4; D possibly corresponds to TRBD1 (6 bases). The V end was cut by 2 bases, the J end by 7 bases, with 23 bases between. The CDR3 is 18 amino acids. Looked up from germline, CDR1 is SGHAT and CDR2 is FQNNGV. This CDR3 reads CASSLFPLTGVGSEKLFF. CDR3 DNA sequence: TGTGCCAGCAGCTTATTCCCACTGACAGGAGTTGGCTCTGAAAAACTGTTTTTT.

There are many counts of this clonotype. This chain joins TRBV11-2 and TRBJ2-1; D uncertain. Germline assignment: CDR1 SGHAT and CDR2 FQNNGV. The length of the CDR3 is 14 residues. With 5 bases removed from V and 4 bases from J, the gap between germline ends came to 12 bases. DNA of the CDR3: TGTGCCAGCAGCACCCTTAGGGATTACAATGAGCAGTTCTTC. Translation gives CASSTLRDYNEQFF.

This clonotype was counted a few times. The chain carries TRBV4-1 and TRBJ2-1; 8 nucleotides line up with TRBD2. V gave up 1 base and J gave up 3 bases; unmatched junction bases: 2. This CDR3 is 15 amino acids long. From germline, CDR1 is MGHRA and CDR2 YSYEKL. The CDR3 region is CASSQARGGYNEQFF. The CDR3 nucleotides are TGCGCCAGCAGCCAAGCCCGGGGGGGCTACAATGAGCAGTTCTTC.

The sample holds a few counts of this clonotype. V and J are TRBV12-5 and TRBJ2-1, with no clear D. This CDR3 has 12 residues. V lost 6 bases and J 5 bases, leaving 8 bases between the germline ends. CDR1 is LGHNT, CDR2 FRNRAP, per germline. CDR3 in amino acids: CASGGPDNEQFF. The CDR3 nucleotides are TGTGCTAGTGGCGGCCCAGACAATGAGCAGTTCTTC.

In its sample, this clonotype was seen many times. The genes are TRBV24-1 and TRBJ1-1; D call uncertain. Between the trimmed V and J ends, which lost 8 bases and 2 bases, there was a span of 8 bases. The CDR3 has 12 amino acids. Germline values: CDR1 KGHDR, CDR2 SFDVKD. The CDR3 protein is CATMGRNTEAFF. DNA of the CDR3: TGTGCCACCATGGGCAGAAACACTGAAGCTTTCTTT.

This clonotype was seen repeatedly, ten times or more. A read error may account for a junction end that differs from germline. This chain links TRBV27 with TRBJ1-4; tentative D call: TRBD1 (5 bases). Per germline, CDR1 MNHEY and CDR2 SMNVEV (reference sequence). The length of the CDR3 is 14 residues. CDR3 nucleotides: TGTGCCAGCAGGACGGGACTGTCGGAGGTTTTTGGAGGTTTT. Translated, it gives CASRTGLSEVFGGF.

There are a few counts of this clonotype. The V gene is TRBV5-1, the J gene TRBJ2-7, with unresolved D. The ends were cut back, 4 bases at V and 2 bases at J, with 13 bases in the middle. Germline V gives CDR1 SGHRS, CDR2 YFSETQ. The CDR3 spans 14 residues. CDR3 sequence reads: CASSPVGIAYEQYF. The CDR3, as DNA: TGCGCCAGCAGCCCAGTCGGTATTGCCTACGAGCAGTACTTC.

This clonotype was recorded a few times. The chain couples TRBV10-1 to TRBJ2-1; no clear D gene. The germline CDR1 and CDR2 sequences are WNHNN and SYGVQD (reference sequence). Trimming left V 3 bases short and J 5 bases short, with 23 bases between. The CDR3 runs 18 residues. The CDR3 nucleotides are TGCGCCAGCAGTGACCGAGAGTTGGGTCCATTGGGGAACAATGAGCAGTTCTTC. Its translation is CASSDRELGPLGNNEQFF.

The chain joins TRBV6-1 to TRBJ2-7; the match to TRBD2 covers 7 bases. Trimming took 7 bases from V and 3 from J; bases not matched to a gene: 6. The CDR3 has 13 amino acids. Germline CDR1 reads MNHNS; CDR2 reads SASEGT. CDR3 in amino acids: CASNYRGDYEQYF. In nucleotides, the CDR3 is TGTGCCAGCAACTACCGGGGGGACTACGAGCAGTACTTC.

The CDR3 coding sequence is TGTGCCAGCACCACTCTTGGGGATAGATATGGCTACACCTTC. Translated, it gives CASTTLGDRYGYTF. The gene calls are TRBV7-8 and TRBJ1-2, with D uncertain. Germline CDR1 and CDR2: SGHVS and FQNEAQ. The V and J ends lost 7 bases and 5 bases respectively, with 17 bases between them. The CDR3 runs 14 residues.

V usage is TRBV6-1 and J usage is TRBJ1-2; the match to TRBD1 covers 7 bases. V lost 7 bases and J lost 4; bases outside the gene matches: 6. The CDR3 spans 13 residues. Germline CDR1 is MNHNS and CDR2 is SASEGT. The CDR3 DNA follows: TGTGCCAGCACCATCGGGACAGCCTATGGCTACACCTTC. Translated: CASTIGTAYGYTF.

In this sample, this clonotype turned up many times. The chain is built from TRBV7-2 and TRBJ2-7; 14 positions match TRBD2. CDR3 length: 16 residues. Trimming cost V 5 bases and J 3 bases; bases outside gene matches: 6. Germline assignment: CDR1 SGHTA and CDR2 FQGNSA. The CDR3 reads CASSGGTSGSLYEQYF. The DNA of the CDR3 is TGTGCCAGCAGCGGAGGGACTAGCGGGAGTCTCTACGAGCAGTACTTC.

This chain connects TRBV6-1 to TRBJ2-7; 9 bases align to TRBD2. The J segment lost 5 bases and the V segment lost 5 bases, leaving 10 bases of the junction unmatched. The CDR3 is 15 amino acids. CDR1 and CDR2 from the germline V gene are MNHNS and SASEGT. The CDR3 region is CASSPNPAGGHEQYF. The CDR3 DNA reads as TGTGCCAGCAGTCCTAATCCAGCGGGAGGTCACGAGCAGTACTTC.

V gene TRBV20-1 combines with J gene TRBJ2-1; TRBD2 matches 12 bases. The germline V gene encodes CDR1 DFQATT and CDR2 SNEGSKA (reference sequence). After removal of 7 bases from V and 9 bases from J, the junction contained 7 bases not matched to a gene. The CDR3 length is 13 residues. The CDR3 loop is CSVRASGRVEQFF. The CDR3 region has the DNA TGCAGTGTTAGGGCTAGCGGGAGGGTTGAGCAGTTCTTC.

A few counts support this clonotype. J is TRBJ2-3 and V is TRBV5-1; 8 positions match TRBD2. J was trimmed by 0 bases and V by 1 base; bases with no gene match: 4. The length of the CDR3 is 16 residues. CDR1 and CDR2 from the germline V gene are SGHRS and YFSETQ. CDR3 sequence: CASSLISGSSTDTQYF. The CDR3 DNA reads as TGCGCCAGCAGCTTGATCAGCGGGAGTAGCACAGATACGCAGTATTTT. The full variable domain, in which reference TRBV5-1 and TRBJ2-3 provide the parts outside the CDR3, is KAGVTQTPRYLIKTRGQQVTLSCSPISGHRSVSWYQQTPGQGLQFLFEYFSETQRNKGNFPGRFSGRQFSNSRSEMNVSTLELGDSALYLCASSLISGSSTDTQYFGPGTRLTVL.

This chain links TRBV7-8 with TRBJ2-1; TRBD2 agrees at 11 bases. The CDR3 spans 16 residues. In germline, CDR1 is SGHVS, CDR2 FQNEAQ. V dropped 5 bases and J dropped 7; count of bases not matched to a gene: 10. CDR3 loop: CASSHTSGRSVNEQFF. CDR3 DNA: TGTGCCAGCAGCCATACTAGCGGGAGATCGGTTAATGAGCAGTTCTTC.

This chain joins TRBV3-1 and TRBJ2-2, with TRBD1 matching over 7 bases. Germline assignment: CDR1 LGHDT and CDR2 YNNKEL (reference sequence). This CDR3 is 14 amino acids long. V gave up 6 bases and J gave up 3 bases; unmatched junction bases: 4. In nucleotides, the CDR3 is TGTGCCAGCAGACAGGGGTTCGACACCGGGGAGCTGTTTTTT. This gives the protein CASRQGFDTGELFF.

The chain links TRBV5-6 to TRBJ2-1, with D possibly being TRBD2 (7 bases). The V and J ends lost 7 bases and 2 bases respectively, with 34 bases between them. The CDR3 consists of 21 residues. Germline V CDR1 and CDR2: SGHDT, YYEEEE. As DNA, the CDR3 is TGTGCCAGCTTTGTGGGGGGGCCTCATGGGATTACCATTACGACCTACAATGAGCAGTTCTTC. It codes for CASFVGGPHGITITTYNEQFF.

This clonotype has a handful of counts. The J gene is TRBJ2-7, the V gene TRBV29-1; tentative D call: TRBD2 (6 bases). Between the trimmed V and J ends, which lost 4 bases and 3 bases, there was a span of 10 bases. The CDR3 covers 12 residues. In germline, CDR1 is SQVTM, CDR2 ANQGSEA. Written as DNA, the CDR3 is TGCAGCGTTGGACTAGGGAGCTACGAGCAGTACTTC. Its protein product is CSVGLGSYEQYF.

Comment on this clonotype: A much larger clone lies a single base off, so this may be a read error. The chain carries TRBV2 and TRBJ2-3; D unresolved. Germline lookup yields CDR1 SNHLY and CDR2 FYNNEI. This CDR3 has 13 amino acids. Trimming took 6 bases from V and 2 from J, leaving 9 bases between them. CDR3 nucleotide sequence: TGTGCCAGCAGCGCAACCTACACAGATACGCAGTATTTT. It codes for CASSATYTDTQYF.

This clonotype was recorded at least ten times. The CDR3: CASSQDLAGGPDTQYF. The CDR3 DNA follows: TGTGCCAGCAGCCAAGATCTAGCGGGAGGGCCAGATACGCAGTATTTT. The chain is built from TRBV4-2 and TRBJ2-3; 12 bases fit TRBD2. The junction had 2 bases not matched to a gene; V was cut back by 0 bases and J by 4 bases. Germline V gene sequence: CDR1 LGHNA, CDR2 YNFKEQ. The CDR3 length is 16 residues.